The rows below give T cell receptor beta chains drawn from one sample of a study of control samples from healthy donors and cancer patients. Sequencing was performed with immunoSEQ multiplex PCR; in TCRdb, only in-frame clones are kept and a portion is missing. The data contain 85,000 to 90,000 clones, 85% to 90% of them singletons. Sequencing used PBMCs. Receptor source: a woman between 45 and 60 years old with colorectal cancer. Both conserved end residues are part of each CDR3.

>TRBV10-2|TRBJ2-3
CASRLLMLLACIADTQYF
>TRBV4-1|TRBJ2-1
CASSQGSGSPIYNEQFF
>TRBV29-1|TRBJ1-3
CSVGQDGNTIYF
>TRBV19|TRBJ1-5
CASSISQALNQPQHF
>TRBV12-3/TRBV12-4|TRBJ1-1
CASLRQNTEAFF
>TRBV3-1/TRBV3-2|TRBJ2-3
CASSFSGARTDTQYF
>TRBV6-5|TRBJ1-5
CASSYRQGAQPQHF
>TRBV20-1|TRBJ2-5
CSASPPGQGQETQYF
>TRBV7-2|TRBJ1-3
CASSSEAGMVLYF
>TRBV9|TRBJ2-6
CASGKISGANVLTF
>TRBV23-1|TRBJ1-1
CAIHEGDRFLNTEAFF
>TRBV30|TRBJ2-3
CAWSVTAGGVDTKITDTQYF
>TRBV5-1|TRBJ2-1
CASRNTGANEQFF
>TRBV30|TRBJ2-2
CAWSVYGGGSGELFF
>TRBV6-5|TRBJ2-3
CASSYSILQAEDTQYF
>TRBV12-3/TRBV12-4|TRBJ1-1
CASSFGADTEAFF